This TCR beta chain came from a study of Graves' ophthalmopathy and Graves' hyperthyroidism. RNA transcripts yielded amplified TCR beta CDR3 regions. Following a first-round RT-PCR that used HTBI primers, a second-round multiplex PCR was carried out. TCRdb passed the multiplex PCR reads through MiXCR, listing each CDR3 protein once. The sample records 560,000 or so distinct CDR3 sequences, under 40% being singletons. Whole-study results and caveats: A model of 13 signatures distinguished ophthalmopathy from stable hyperthyroidism at approximately 88% sensitivity and 81.08% specificity.

This clonotype has ten or more counts. The antigen remains unidentified. The authors enrolled newly diagnosed hyperthyroidism patients aged 18 to 65 with under 2 months' duration. This TCR came from an adult man with Graves' hyperthyroidism. What was sequenced was peripheral blood or thyroid tissue (not recorded which).

The CDR3 DNA is TGTGCCAGCAAGGGGGACGCCGGGACAGGGGGCAATCAGCCCCAGCATTTT. It specifies CASKGDAGTGGNQPQHF. The V and J genes are TRBV2 and TRBJ1-5, with 10 bases lining up with TRBD1. This CDR3 is 17 amino acids long. V gave up 7 bases and J gave up 2 bases; unmatched junction bases: 11. The germline gives CDR1 SNHLY, CDR2 FYNNEI.